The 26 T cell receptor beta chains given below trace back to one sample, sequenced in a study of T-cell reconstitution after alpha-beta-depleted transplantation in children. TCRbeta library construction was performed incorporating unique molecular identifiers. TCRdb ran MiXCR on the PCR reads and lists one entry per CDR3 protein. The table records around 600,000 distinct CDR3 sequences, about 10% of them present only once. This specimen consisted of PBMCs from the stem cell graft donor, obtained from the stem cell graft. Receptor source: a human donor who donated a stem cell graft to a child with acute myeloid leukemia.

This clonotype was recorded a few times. CDR3 region: CASSLEITDTQYF. DNA of the CDR3: TGTGCCAGCAGCTTAGAGATCACAGATACGCAGTATTTT. The chain uses TRBV11-2 and TRBJ2-3; D ambiguous. The CDR3 runs to 13 residues. V was shortened by 0 bases and J by 2 bases, with 3 bases between the two germline ends. Germline V CDR1 and CDR2: SGHAT, FQNNGV.

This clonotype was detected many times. CDR3 protein: CASSVVLSPNTEAFF. CDR3 nucleotides: TGTGCCAGCAGCGTAGTGCTATCGCCCAACACTGAAGCTTTCTTT. The chain combines TRBV9 with TRBJ1-1, with D uncertain. V dropped 0 bases and J dropped 2 bases, with 11 bases sitting between them. Per germline, CDR1 SGDLS and CDR2 YYNGEE. This CDR3 is built from 15 residues.

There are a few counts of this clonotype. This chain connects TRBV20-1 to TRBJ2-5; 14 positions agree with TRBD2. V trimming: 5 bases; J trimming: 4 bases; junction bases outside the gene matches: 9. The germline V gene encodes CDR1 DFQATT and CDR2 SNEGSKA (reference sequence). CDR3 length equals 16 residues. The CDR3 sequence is CSADDQGLAGAETQYF. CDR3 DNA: TGCAGTGCTGACGACCAGGGACTAGCGGGAGCAGAGACCCAGTACTTC.

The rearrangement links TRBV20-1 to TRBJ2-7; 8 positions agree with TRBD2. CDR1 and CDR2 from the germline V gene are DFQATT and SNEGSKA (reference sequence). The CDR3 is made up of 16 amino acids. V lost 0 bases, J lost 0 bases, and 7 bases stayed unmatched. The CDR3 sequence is CSARDPQRESSYEQYF. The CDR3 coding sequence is TGCAGTGCTAGAGACCCTCAGCGGGAGTCCTCCTACGAGCAGTACTTC.

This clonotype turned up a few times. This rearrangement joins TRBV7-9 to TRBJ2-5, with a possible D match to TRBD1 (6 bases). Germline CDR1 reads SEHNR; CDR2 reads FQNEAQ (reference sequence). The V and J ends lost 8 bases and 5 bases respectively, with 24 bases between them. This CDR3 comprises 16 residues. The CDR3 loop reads CASDLRSQGFTETQYF. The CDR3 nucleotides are TGTGCCAGCGACCTTCGGAGTCAGGGGTTTACGGAGACCCAGTACTTC.

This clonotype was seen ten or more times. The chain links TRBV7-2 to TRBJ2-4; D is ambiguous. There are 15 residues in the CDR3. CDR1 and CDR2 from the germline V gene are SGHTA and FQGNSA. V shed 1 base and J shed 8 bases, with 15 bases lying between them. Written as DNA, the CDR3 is TGTGCCAGCAGCTTAGTCGGTCAGCAAGTGGACATTCAGTACTTC. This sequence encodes CASSLVGQQVDIQYF.

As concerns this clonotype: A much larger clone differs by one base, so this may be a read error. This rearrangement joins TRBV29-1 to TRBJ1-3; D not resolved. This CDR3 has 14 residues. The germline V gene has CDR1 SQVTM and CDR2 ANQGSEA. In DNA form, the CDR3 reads TGCATCGTTGGAGAGGGTCACTCTGGAAACACCATATATTTT. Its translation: CIVGEGHSGNTIYF. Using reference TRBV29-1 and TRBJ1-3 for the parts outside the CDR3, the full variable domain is SAVISQKPSRDICQRGTSLTIQCQVDSQVTMMFWYRQQPGQSLTLIATANQGSEATYESGFVIDKFPISRPNLTFSTLTVSNMSPEDSSIYLCIVGEGHSGNTIYFGEGSWLTVV.

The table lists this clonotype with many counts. CDR3 DNA: TGCGCCAGCAAACCTAGCGTCCTTTCCTACGAGCAGTACTTC. Encoded protein: CASKPSVLSYEQYF. The chain is built from TRBV5-1 and TRBJ2-7, with D possibly being TRBD2 (6 bases). V was cut by 6 bases and J by 1 base, with 14 bases left in between. This CDR3 contains 14 residues. Germline V gene sequence: CDR1 SGHRS, CDR2 YFSETQ.

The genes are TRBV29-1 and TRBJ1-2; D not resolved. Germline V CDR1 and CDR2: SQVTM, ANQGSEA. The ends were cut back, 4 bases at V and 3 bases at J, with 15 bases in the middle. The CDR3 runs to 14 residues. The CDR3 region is CSVVGQERDYGYTF. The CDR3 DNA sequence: TGCAGCGTTGTCGGGCAGGAGCGTGACTATGGCTACACCTTC.

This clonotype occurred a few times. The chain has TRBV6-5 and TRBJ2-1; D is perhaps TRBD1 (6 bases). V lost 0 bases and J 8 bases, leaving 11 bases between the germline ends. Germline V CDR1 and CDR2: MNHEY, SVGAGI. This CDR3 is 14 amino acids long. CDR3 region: CASSYSAGVDEQFF. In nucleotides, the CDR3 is TGTGCCAGCAGTTACTCGGCAGGGGTGGATGAGCAGTTCTTC.

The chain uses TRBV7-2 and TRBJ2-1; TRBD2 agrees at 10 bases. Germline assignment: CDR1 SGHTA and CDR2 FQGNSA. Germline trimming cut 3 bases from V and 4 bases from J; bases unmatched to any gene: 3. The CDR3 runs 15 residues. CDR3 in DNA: TGTGCCAGCAGCTTGGCACTAGCGGGGTACAATGAGCAGTTCTTC. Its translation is CASSLALAGYNEQFF.

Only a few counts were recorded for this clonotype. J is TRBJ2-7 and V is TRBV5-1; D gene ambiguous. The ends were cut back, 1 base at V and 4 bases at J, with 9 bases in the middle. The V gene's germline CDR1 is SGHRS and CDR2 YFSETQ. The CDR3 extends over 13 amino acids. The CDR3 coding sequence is TGCGCCAGCAGCTTGTCGGTCGTGTACGAGCAGTACTTC. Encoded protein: CASSLSVVYEQYF.

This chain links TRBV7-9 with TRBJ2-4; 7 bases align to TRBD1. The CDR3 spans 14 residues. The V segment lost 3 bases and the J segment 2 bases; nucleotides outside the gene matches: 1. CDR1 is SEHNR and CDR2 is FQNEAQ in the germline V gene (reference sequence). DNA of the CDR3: TGTGCCAGCAGCTTGGACAGGCCCAAAAACATTCAGTACTTC. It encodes CASSLDRPKNIQYF.

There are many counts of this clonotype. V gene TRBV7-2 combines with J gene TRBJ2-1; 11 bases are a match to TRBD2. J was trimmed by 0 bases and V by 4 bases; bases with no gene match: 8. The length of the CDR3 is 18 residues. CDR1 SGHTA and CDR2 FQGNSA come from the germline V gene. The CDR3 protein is CASSSPRLAGNSYNEQFF. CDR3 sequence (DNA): TGTGCCAGCAGCTCCCCACGACTAGCGGGAAACTCCTACAATGAGCAGTTCTTC.

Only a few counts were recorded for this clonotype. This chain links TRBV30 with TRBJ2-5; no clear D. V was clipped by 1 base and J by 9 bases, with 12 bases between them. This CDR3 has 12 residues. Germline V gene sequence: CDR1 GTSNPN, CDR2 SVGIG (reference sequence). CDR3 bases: TGTGCCTGGAGTGACCTACCCGCGCCCCAGTACTTC. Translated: CAWSDLPAPQYF.

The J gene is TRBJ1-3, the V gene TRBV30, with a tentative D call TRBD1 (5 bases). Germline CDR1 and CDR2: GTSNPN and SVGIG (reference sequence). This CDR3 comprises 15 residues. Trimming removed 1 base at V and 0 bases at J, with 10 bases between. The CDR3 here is CAWSADRFSGNTIYF. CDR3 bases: TGTGCCTGGAGTGCCGACAGATTCTCTGGAAACACCATATATTTT.

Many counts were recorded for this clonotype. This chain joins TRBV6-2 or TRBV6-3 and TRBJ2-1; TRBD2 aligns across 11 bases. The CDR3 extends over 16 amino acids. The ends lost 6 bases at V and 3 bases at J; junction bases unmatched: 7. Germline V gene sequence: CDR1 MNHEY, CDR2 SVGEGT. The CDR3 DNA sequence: TGTGCCAGCAGCCCGGGGACTAGCGGCGGCTACAATGAGCAGTTCTTC. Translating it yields CASSPGTSGGYNEQFF.

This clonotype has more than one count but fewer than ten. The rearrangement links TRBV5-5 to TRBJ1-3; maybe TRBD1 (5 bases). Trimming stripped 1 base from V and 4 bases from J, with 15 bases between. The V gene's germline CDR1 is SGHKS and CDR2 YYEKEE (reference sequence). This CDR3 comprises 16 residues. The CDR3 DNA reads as TGTGCCAGCAGCTTGTTGGGAGGGGCAGCCGGAAACACCATATATTTT. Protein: CASSLLGGAAGNTIYF. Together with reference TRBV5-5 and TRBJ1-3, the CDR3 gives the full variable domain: DAGVTQSPTHLIKTRGQQVTLRCSPISGHKSVSWYQQVLGQGPQFIFQYYEKEERGRGNFPDRFSARQFPNYSSELNVNALLLGDSALYLCASSLLGGAAGNTIYFGEGSWLTVV.

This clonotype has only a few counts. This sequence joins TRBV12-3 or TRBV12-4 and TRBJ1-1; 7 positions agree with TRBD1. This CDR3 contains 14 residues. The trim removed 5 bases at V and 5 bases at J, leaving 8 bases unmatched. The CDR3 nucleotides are TGTGCCAGCAGTCTTCACAGGGGAGGGACTGAAGCTTTCTTT. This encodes CASSLHRGGTEAFF.

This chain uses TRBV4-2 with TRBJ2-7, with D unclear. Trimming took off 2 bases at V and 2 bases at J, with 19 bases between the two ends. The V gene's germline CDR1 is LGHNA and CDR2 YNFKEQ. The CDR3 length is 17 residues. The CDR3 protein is CASSQIRQPQIPYEQYF. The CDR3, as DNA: TGTGCCAGCAGCCAAATACGCCAGCCGCAAATCCCCTACGAGCAGTACTTC.

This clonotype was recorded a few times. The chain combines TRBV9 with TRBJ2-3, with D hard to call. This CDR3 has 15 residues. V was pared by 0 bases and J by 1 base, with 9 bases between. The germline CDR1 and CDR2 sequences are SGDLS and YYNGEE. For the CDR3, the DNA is TGTGCCAGCAGCGTAGAAGGGCGACGCACAGATACGCAGTATTTT. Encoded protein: CASSVEGRRTDTQYF. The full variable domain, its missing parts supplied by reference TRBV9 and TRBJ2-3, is DSGVTQTPKHLITATGQRVTLRCSPRSGDLSVYWYQQSLDQGLQFLIQYYNGEERAKGNILERFSAQQFPDLHSELNLSSLELGDSALYFCASSVEGRRTDTQYFGPGTRLTVL.

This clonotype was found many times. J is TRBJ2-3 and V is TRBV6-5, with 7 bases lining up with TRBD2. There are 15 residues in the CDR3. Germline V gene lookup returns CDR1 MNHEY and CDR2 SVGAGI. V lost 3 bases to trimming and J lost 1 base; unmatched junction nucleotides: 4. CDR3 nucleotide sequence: TGTGCCAGCAGTTATTTAGGGAGGGGCACAGATACGCAGTATTTT. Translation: CASSYLGRGTDTQYF.

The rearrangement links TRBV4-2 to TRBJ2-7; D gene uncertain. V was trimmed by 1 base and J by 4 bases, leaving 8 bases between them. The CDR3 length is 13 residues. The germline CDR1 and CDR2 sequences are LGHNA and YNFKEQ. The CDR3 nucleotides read TGTGCCAGCAGCCAAGCTTTTGAGTACGAGCAGTACTTC. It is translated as CASSQAFEYEQYF.

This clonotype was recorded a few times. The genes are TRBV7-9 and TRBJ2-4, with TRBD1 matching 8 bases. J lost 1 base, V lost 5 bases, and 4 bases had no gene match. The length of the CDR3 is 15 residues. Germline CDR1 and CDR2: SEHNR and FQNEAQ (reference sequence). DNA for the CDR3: TGTGCCAGCAGCCCCCGGGACAGGGCCAAAAACATTCAGTACTTC. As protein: CASSPRDRAKNIQYF.

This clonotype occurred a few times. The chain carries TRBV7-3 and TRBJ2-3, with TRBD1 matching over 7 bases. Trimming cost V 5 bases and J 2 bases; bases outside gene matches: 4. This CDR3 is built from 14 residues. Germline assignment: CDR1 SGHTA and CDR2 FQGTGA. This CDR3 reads CASSPTGPTDTQYF. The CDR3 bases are TGTGCCAGCAGCCCGACAGGGCCCACAGATACGCAGTATTTT.

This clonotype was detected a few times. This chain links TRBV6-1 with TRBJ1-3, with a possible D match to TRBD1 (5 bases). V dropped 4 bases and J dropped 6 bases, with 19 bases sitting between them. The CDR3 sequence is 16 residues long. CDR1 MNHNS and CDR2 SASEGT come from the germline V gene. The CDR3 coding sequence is TGTGCCAGCAGTGCTTCAGGGCGGAAGAACACAAACACCATATATTTT. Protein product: CASSASGRKNTNTIYF.